This T cell receptor (beta chain) was documented in a study of molecular identifiers for immune sequencing clone quantification. CDR1 and CDR2 (germline): SGHTA, FQGNSA. Trimming left V 3 bases short and J 5 bases short, with 16 bases between. CDR3 length equals 15 residues. One entry per CDR3 protein, called by TCRdb with MiXCR from the PCR reads. The repertoire has 65,000 or so distinct CDR3 sequences, approximately 17% of them found once; the top ten carry around 1.5%. J is TRBJ2-5 and V is TRBV7-2; a weak D match, TRBD2 (5 bases). Sequenced sample: naive CD8+ T cells from blood, with Jurkat cell RNA spiked in. This sample's subset: FACS-sorted CD8+CD4-CCR7+CD45RA+ naive T cells. The receptor's source is a human donor in good health. Some libraries in this study had Jurkat cell RNA spiked in. The CDR3 protein is CASSLLSGISETQYF. CDR3 DNA sequence: TGTGCCAGCAGCTTGTTGTCGGGAATTTCGGAGACCCAGTACTTC.